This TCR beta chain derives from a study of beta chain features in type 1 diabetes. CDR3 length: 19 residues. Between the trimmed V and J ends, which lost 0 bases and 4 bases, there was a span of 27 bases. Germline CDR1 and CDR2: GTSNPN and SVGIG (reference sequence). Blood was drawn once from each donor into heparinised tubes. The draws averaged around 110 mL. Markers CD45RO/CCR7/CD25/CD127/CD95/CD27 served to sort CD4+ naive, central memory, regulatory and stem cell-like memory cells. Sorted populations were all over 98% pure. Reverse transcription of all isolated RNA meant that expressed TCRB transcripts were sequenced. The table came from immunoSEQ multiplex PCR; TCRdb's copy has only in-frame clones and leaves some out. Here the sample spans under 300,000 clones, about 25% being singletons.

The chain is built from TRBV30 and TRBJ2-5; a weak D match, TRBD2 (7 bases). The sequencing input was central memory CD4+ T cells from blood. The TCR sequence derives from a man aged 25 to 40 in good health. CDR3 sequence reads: CAWSVKAILAAGAGETQYF. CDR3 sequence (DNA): TGTGCCTGGAGTGTAAAGGCGATACTAGCTGCGGGGGCGGGAGAGACCCAGTACTTC.